Presented here are 5 T cell receptor beta chains from one specimen sequenced in a study of blood T cells in healthy people across ages. Combining a sample-barcoded 5' primer with a J-beta primer mix, a second PCR ran for 7 to 11 cycles. Each CDR3 protein is one row after TCRdb ran MiXCR on the 5' RACE reads. The sample lists about 730,000 distinct CDR3 sequences, about 40% occurring once. Source material: blood. All receptors derive from a woman in her fifties or sixties in good health.

This clonotype was counted between two and nine times. The chain is built from TRBV9 and TRBJ2-6, with unresolved D. V was trimmed by 0 bases and J by 2 bases, leaving 3 bases between them. This CDR3 contains 14 residues. The germline V gene encodes CDR1 SGDLS and CDR2 YYNGEE. CDR3 sequence reads: CASSVAPGANVLTF. The DNA of the CDR3 is TGTGCCAGCAGCGTAGCGCCTGGGGCCAACGTCCTGACTTTC. Drawing the rest from reference TRBV9 and TRBJ2-6, the complete variable domain is DSGVTQTPKHLITATGQRVTLRCSPRSGDLSVYWYQQSLDQGLQFLIQYYNGEERAKGNILERFSAQQFPDLHSELNLSSLELGDSALYFCASSVAPGANVLTFGAGSRLTVL.

There are a few counts of this clonotype. The chain carries TRBV9 and TRBJ2-4, with D possibly matching TRBD2 (5 bases). The germline CDR1 and CDR2 sequences are SGDLS and YYNGEE. The CDR3 is made up of 17 amino acids. The germline V and J ends were trimmed by 3 bases and 0 bases, with 16 bases remaining between them. CDR3 sequence reads: CASSAAGPSVAKNIQYF. DNA for the CDR3: TGTGCCAGCAGCGCCGCGGGCCCCTCGGTAGCCAAAAACATTCAGTACTTC.

Remarks on this clonotype: A much larger clone is a single base away; this may be a read error. This chain joins TRBV20-1 and TRBJ2-7; 11 bases fit TRBD1. V shed 4 bases, J shed 3 bases, and the junction held 5 bases outside the gene matches. The CDR3 is 14 residues long. CDR1 is DFQATT and CDR2 is SNEGSKA in the germline V gene (reference sequence). CDR3 in DNA: TGCAGTGCTAATGTGGGGACAGGGGGCTACGAGCAGTACTTC. This encodes CSANVGTGGYEQYF.

This clonotype was found a few times. The chain uses TRBV29-1 and TRBJ1-1; weak D call: TRBD1 (6 bases). This CDR3 spans 13 amino acids. V dropped 8 bases and J dropped 3 bases, with 16 bases sitting between them. The V gene's germline CDR1 is SQVTM and CDR2 ANQGSEA. CDR3 bases: TGCAGCTCTCGATACAGGGATGACACTGAAGCTTTCTTT. It translates to CSSRYRDDTEAFF.

This clonotype was counted between two and nine times. The chain joins TRBV20-1 to TRBJ2-7; D may correspond to TRBD1 or TRBD2 (5 bases each). This CDR3 has 12 amino acids. V gave up 1 base and J gave up 8 bases, with 12 bases separating them. The germline V gene has CDR1 DFQATT and CDR2 SNEGSKA (reference sequence). The CDR3 sequence: CSARGWGSKQYF. CDR3 nucleotides: TGCAGTGCTAGAGGTTGGGGGAGCAAGCAGTACTTC.